One sample yielded the 7 T cell receptor beta chains listed below, sequenced in a study of cytotoxic CD8 clonotypes in ibrutinib-treated CLL. Using immunoSEQ multiplex PCR, the repertoire was profiled, and TCRdb retains in-frame clones only, with some absent. The sample shows 150,000 to 200,000 clones, about 80% of them seen only once. The sequencing used PBMCs, collected after 24 months of ibrutinib treatment. These receptors all stem from a human donor with chronic lymphocytic leukemia.

The rearrangement uses TRBV6-1 and TRBJ2-3, with a possible D match to TRBD1 (6 bases). The length of the CDR3 is 14 residues. Trimming cost V 6 bases and J 1 base, with 11 bases left between them. Germline V gene lookup returns CDR1 MNHNS and CDR2 SASEGT. The DNA for the CDR3 is TGTGCCAGCAGACGACAGGCCGGCACAGATACGCAGTATTTT. Residues: CASRRQAGTDTQYF.

The V and J genes are TRBV5-1 and TRBJ1-4; 8 bases line up with TRBD1. V trimming: 0 bases; J trimming: 6 bases; junction bases outside the gene matches: 10. Germline-derived CDR1 and CDR2 are SGHRS and YFSETQ. The CDR3 extends over 17 amino acids. CDR3 sequence (DNA): TGCGCCAGCAGCTTGGTTTCAATAGGACAGGGTTATGAAAAACTGTTTTTT. This sequence encodes CASSLVSIGQGYEKLFF. The full variable domain, in which reference TRBV5-1 and TRBJ1-4 provide the parts outside the CDR3, is KAGVTQTPRYLIKTRGQQVTLSCSPISGHRSVSWYQQTPGQGLQFLFEYFSETQRNKGNFPGRFSGRQFSNSRSEMNVSTLELGDSALYLCASSLVSIGQGYEKLFFGSGTQLSVL.

This clone appeared once. The rearrangement joins TRBV5-1 to TRBJ1-2; D is unresolved. Trimming cost V 1 base and J 0 bases, with 7 bases left between them. The germline gives CDR1 SGHRS, CDR2 YFSETQ. The CDR3 is 14 residues long. The CDR3 DNA follows: TGCGCCAGCAGCTTGACTCTAGCTAACTATGGCTACACCTTC. Its translation is CASSLTLANYGYTF.

This sequence joins TRBV5-1 and TRBJ2-2; D may be TRBD2 (6 bases). This CDR3 has 15 amino acids. CDR1 and CDR2 (germline): SGHRS, YFSETQ. The V and J ends lost 3 bases and 4 bases respectively, with 13 bases between them. CDR3 sequence reads: CASSSGGTGTGELFF. The CDR3 region has the DNA TGCGCCAGCAGCTCTGGGGGGACGGGCACCGGGGAGCTGTTTTTT.

The genes are TRBV6-5 and TRBJ1-5, with a weak D call TRBD1 (5 bases). V lost 0 bases and J 4 bases, leaving 10 bases between the germline ends. The CDR3 covers 15 residues. The germline CDR1 and CDR2 sequences are MNHEY and SVGAGI. The CDR3, as DNA: TGTGCCAGCAGTTACTCGAATCCAGGGAATCAGCCCCAGCATTTT. As protein: CASSYSNPGNQPQHF.

This clone was seen a handful of times. The chain has TRBV6-5 and TRBJ1-1; D is perhaps TRBD1 (6 bases). The CDR3 has 13 residues. Trimming took off 2 bases at V and 5 bases at J, with 9 bases between the two ends. From germline, CDR1 is MNHEY and CDR2 SVGAGI. The CDR3 protein is CASSYGGATEAFF. The CDR3 DNA follows: TGTGCCAGCAGTTACGGGGGGGCGACTGAAGCTTTCTTT.

This chain connects TRBV6-1 to TRBJ2-7; 7 nucleotides agree with TRBD1. V dropped 5 bases and J dropped 2; count of bases not matched to a gene: 3. The CDR3 is made up of 13 amino acids. CDR1 is MNHNS and CDR2 is SASEGT in the germline V gene. Here the CDR3 reads CASSTGTAYEQYF. In DNA form, the CDR3 reads TGTGCCAGCAGTACCGGGACAGCCTACGAGCAGTACTTC.